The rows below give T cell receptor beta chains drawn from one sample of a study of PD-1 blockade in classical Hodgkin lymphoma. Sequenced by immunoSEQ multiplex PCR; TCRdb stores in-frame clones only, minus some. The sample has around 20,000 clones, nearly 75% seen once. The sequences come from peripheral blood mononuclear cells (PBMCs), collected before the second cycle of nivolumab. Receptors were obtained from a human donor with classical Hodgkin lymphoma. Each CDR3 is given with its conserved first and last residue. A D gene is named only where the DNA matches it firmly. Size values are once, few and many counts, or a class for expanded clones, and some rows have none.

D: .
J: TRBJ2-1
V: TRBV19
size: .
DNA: TGTGCCAGTAGTATTAATTCGGGGAATGAGCAGTTCTTC
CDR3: CASSINSGNEQFF

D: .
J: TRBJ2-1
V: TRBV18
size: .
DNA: TGTGCCAGCTCACCTGTACAGGGACCTCTCTGGGAGTTCTTC
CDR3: CASSPVQGPLWEFF

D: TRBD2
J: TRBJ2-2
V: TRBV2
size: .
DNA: TGTGCCAGCAGTGAGCAAGGCGGGAGTGTCACCGGGGAGCTGTTTTTT
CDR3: CASSEQGGSVTGELFF

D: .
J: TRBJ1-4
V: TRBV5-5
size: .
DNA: TGTGCCAGCAGCTTGGCAGGGGTTGATGAAAAACTGTTTTTT
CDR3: CASSLAGVDEKLFF

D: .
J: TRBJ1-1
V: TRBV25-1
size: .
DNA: TGTGCCAGCAGCAAAGCAGGGTTTAACACTGAAGCTTTCTTT
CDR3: CASSKAGFNTEAFF

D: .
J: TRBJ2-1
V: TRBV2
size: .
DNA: TGTGCCAGCCAAATTTCAAAAGCCACAGGGAACAATGAGCAGTTCTTC
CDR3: CASQISKATGNNEQFF

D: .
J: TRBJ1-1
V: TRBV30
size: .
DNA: TGTGCCTGGAGGTTGAACACTGAAGCTTTCTTT
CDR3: CAWRLNTEAFF

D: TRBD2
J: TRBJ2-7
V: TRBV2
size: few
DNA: TGTGCCAGCAGGGACTCCAGCGGGAGGGACGAGCAGTACTTC
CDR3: CASRDSSGRDEQYF

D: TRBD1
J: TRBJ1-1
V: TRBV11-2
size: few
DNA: TGTGCCAGCAGCCGGGGACAGGTGAATGCTTTCTTT
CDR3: CASSRGQVNAFF

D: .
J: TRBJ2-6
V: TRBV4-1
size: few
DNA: TGCGCCAGCAGCCAAGTTCCAGCGGGTGTTTCTGGGGCCAACGTCCTGACTTTC
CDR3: CASSQVPAGVSGANVLTF

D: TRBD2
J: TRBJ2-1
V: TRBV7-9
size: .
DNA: TGTGCCAGCAACATGGGGGGGTTCAATGAGCAGTTCTTC
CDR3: CASNMGGFNEQFF

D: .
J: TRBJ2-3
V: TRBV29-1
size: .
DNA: TGCAGCGTTGAACCTGGGACCGGCACAGATACGCAGTATTTT
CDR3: CSVEPGTGTDTQYF

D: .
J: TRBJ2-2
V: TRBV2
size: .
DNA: TGTGCCAGCAGACTAAACAGTTACACCGGGGAGCTGTTTTTT
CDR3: CASRLNSYTGELFF

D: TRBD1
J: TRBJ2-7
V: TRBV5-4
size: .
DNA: TGTGCCAGCAGCTTCCGGGGACAGGCGAAAATCTACGAGCAGTACTTC
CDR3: CASSFRGQAKIYEQYF

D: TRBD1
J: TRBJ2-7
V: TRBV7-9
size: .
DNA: TGTGCCAGCAGCCCCGGGACAGTTTACGAGCAGTACTTC
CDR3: CASSPGTVYEQYF

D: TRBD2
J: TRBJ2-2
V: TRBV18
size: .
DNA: TGTGCCAGCTCACCACCGGGACCCCTAGCGGGATCGAACACCGGGGAGCTGTTTTTT
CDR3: CASSPPGPLAGSNTGELFF

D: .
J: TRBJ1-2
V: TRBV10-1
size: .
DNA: TGCGCCAAACAAGAGGTAAGGGGCTACACCTTC
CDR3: CAKQEVRGYTF

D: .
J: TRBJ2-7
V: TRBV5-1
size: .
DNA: TGCGCCAGCAGCTCAGCCGGTCTGGGGGAATCCTACGAGCAGTACTTC
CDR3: CASSSAGLGESYEQYF

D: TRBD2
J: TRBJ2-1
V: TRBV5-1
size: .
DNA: TGCGCCAGCAGCTTGGACGGACTAGCGGGAGTTTACAATGAGCAGTTCTTC
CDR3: CASSLDGLAGVYNEQFF

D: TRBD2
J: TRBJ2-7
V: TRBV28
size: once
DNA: TGTGCCACCGGGACTAGCGGGGACTCCTACGAGCAGTACTTC
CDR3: CATGTSGDSYEQYF

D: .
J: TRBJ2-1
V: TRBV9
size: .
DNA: TGTGCCAGCAGCGTATACCAGGAGCAGTTCTTC
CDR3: CASSVYQEQFF

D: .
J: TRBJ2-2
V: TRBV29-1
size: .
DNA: TGCAGCGTTGAAGGAACAGGGCTGGACACCGGGGAGCTGTTTTTT
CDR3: CSVEGTGLDTGELFF

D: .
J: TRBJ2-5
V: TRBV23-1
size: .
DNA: TGCGCCAGCAGTCAAGGTAACTCCGTGGGAGAGACCCAGTACTTC
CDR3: CASSQGNSVGETQYF

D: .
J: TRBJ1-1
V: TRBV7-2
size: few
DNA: TGTGCCAGCAGCTTAACCCCGAACACTGAAGCTTTCTTT
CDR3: CASSLTPNTEAFF

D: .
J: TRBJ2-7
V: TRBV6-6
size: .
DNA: TGTGCCAGCACGAGTCACGACGAGCAGTACTTC
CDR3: CASTSHDEQYF

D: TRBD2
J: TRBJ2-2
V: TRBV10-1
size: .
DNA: TGCGCCAGCAGTGAGTCGGGGACTACTAACACCGGGGAGCTGTTTTTT
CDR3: CASSESGTTNTGELFF

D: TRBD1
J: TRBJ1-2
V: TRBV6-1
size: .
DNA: TGTGCCAGCGAGGACAGGGGTTATGGCTACACCTTC
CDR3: CASEDRGYGYTF

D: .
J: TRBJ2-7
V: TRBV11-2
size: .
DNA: TGTGCCAGCAGCTTAACCTACGAGCAGTACTTC
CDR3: CASSLTYEQYF

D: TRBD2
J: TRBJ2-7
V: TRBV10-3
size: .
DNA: TGTGCCATCAGTGATCCTAGCGGGAGAAGAGGCGAGCAGTACTTC
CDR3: CAISDPSGRRGEQYF

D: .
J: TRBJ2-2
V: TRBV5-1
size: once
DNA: TGCGCCAGCAGCAGAACAGAAACAAACACCGGGGAGTTGTTTTTT
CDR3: CASSRTETNTGELFF

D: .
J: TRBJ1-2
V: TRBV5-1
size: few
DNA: TGCGCCAGCAGCTCAGGGAGGCCTGGCTACACCTTC
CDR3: CASSSGRPGYTF

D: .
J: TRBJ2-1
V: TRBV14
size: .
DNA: TGTGCCAGCAGCCAAGATTGGGGGAATGAGCAGTTCTTC
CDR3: CASSQDWGNEQFF